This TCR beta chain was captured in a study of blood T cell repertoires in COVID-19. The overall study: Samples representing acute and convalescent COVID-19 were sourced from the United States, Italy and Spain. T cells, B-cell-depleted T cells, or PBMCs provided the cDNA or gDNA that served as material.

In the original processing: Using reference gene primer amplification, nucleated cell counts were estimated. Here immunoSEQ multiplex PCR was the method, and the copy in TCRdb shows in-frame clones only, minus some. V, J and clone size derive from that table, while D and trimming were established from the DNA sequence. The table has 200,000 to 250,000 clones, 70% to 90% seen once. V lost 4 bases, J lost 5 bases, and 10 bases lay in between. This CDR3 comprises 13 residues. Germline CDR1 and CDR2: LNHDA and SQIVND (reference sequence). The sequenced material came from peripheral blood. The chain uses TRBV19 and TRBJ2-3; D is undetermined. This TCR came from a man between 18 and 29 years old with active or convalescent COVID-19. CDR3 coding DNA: TGTGCCAGTAGTACCCTATTTGGAGATACGCAGTATTTT. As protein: CASSTLFGDTQYF.